This record covers a single TCR beta chain. Its matching antigen is unknown. The CDR3 loop spans 18 amino acids. The V gene end was trimmed by 1 base and the J gene end by 6 bases; junction bases not matched to a gene: 9. The germline V gene has CDR1 SNHLY and CDR2 FYNNEI. This sample was taken from a study of T cells in Graves' hyperthyroidism and ophthalmopathy. Findings of the study overall: A model of 13 V-J pairs discriminated ophthalmopathy from stable hyperthyroidism. Blood samples included most of the expanded thyroid clonotypes exceeding 0.001.

TCR beta CDR3 regions were amplified from RNA transcripts. A set of HTBI primers served as the primers for a first-round RT-PCR of the TCR CDR3. One entry per CDR3 protein results from TCRdb running MiXCR on the multiplex PCR reads. Of hundreds of thousands of distinct CDR3 sequences listed, just under 45% are singletons. The chain links TRBV2 to TRBJ1-6; 10 bases are a match to TRBD1. The source of this sequence is an adult man with Graves' disease, either hyperthyroidism or ophthalmopathy (not recorded which). Material for sequencing was peripheral blood or thyroid tissue (not recorded which). In nucleotides, the CDR3 is TGTGCCAGCAGTGAAGTAAACCCGGGACAGGGGTTTAATTCACCCCTCCACTTT. This sequence encodes CASSEVNPGQGFNSPLHF.